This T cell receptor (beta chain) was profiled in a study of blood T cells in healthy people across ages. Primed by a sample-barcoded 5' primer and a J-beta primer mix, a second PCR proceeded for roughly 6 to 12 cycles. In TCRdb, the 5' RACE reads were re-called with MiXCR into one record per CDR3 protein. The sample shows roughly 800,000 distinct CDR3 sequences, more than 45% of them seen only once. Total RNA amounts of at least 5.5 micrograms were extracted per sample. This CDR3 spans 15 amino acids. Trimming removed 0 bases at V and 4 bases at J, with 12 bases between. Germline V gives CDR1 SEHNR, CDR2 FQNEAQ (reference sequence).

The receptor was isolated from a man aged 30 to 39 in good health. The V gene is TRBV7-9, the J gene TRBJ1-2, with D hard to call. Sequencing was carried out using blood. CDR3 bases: TGTGCCAGCAGCTTAGCTGTGGCGGACGGCTATGGCTACACCTTC. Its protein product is CASSLAVADGYGYTF.